A single sample gave rise to the 23 T cell receptor beta chains below, sequenced in a study of T-cell memory formation after mild COVID-19. Using its own MiXCR run on the 5' RACE reads, TCRdb lists one record per CDR3 protein. The sample carries around 310,000 distinct CDR3 sequences, roughly an eighth recorded once. The sample was PBMCs or a T cell subset sorted from them (not recorded which). The receptors were gathered from a man aged 18 to 35 who had mild COVID-19 (a few samples of this study predate the infection). Cell type and time point are not known.

This chain uses TRBV7-8 with TRBJ2-5, with a tentative D call TRBD2 (7 bases). The CDR3 consists of 14 residues. The V gene's germline CDR1 is SGHVS and CDR2 FQNEAQ. Trimming removed 10 bases from V and 5 bases from J, with 20 bases in between. In nucleotides, the CDR3 is TGTGCCACTTCAGGAGGGGGGGGAGATGAGACCCAGTACTTC. It encodes CATSGGGGDETQYF.

The rearrangement uses TRBV27 and TRBJ1-4; D is unclear. Germline values: CDR1 MNHEY, CDR2 SMNVEV (reference sequence). Trimming took 10 bases from V and 7 from J, leaving 10 bases between them. CDR3 length: 11 residues. The CDR3 bases are TGTGCCACTCCCGGGTGTGAAAAACTGTTTTTT. Protein: CATPGCEKLFF. The full variable domain, in which reference TRBV27 and TRBJ1-4 provide the parts outside the CDR3, is EAQVTQNPRYLITVTGKKLTVTCSQNMNHEYMSWYRQDPGLGLRQIYYSMNVEVTDKGDVPEGYKVSRKEKRNFPLILESPSPNQTSLYFCATPGCEKLFFGSGTQLSVL.

This clonotype was seen only a few times. The gene calls are TRBV6-5 and TRBJ2-3; 12 positions match TRBD2. The germline V gene has CDR1 MNHEY and CDR2 SVGAGI. CDR3 length: 15 residues. Unmatched junction bases numbered 2, after V lost 5 bases and J lost 2 bases. The CDR3: CASSRTSGDTDTQYF. In DNA form, the CDR3 reads TGTGCCAGCAGTCGGACTAGCGGGGACACAGATACGCAGTATTTT.

V gene TRBV9 combines with J gene TRBJ1-2; possible D gene TRBD1, 5 bases. The CDR3 loop spans 14 amino acids. V lost 2 bases and J lost 3, with 11 bases in between. Germline V gene sequence: CDR1 SGDLS, CDR2 YYNGEE. The CDR3 sequence is CASSVTIQDYGYTF. As DNA, the CDR3 is TGTGCCAGCAGCGTTACAATACAGGACTATGGCTACACCTTC.

This clonotype has more than one count but fewer than ten. The J gene is TRBJ1-5, the V gene TRBV12-3 or TRBV12-4, with TRBD1 matching 8 bases. J lost 5 bases, V lost 4 bases, and 4 bases had no gene match. There are 14 residues in the CDR3. In DNA, the CDR3 is TGTGCCAGCAGTTCACTACAGGGGGATCAGCCCCAGCATTTT. It encodes CASSSLQGDQPQHF.

The V call is TRBV14, the J call TRBJ1-1; weak D call: TRBD1 (5 bases). The CDR3 contains 12 residues. Germline CDR1 SGHDN, CDR2 FVKESK. V lost 4 bases and J lost 9, with 12 bases in between. The DNA for the CDR3 is TGTGCCAGCAGCCGGGCTGGGGGTAAAGCTTTCTTT. The encoded protein is CASSRAGGKAFF.

This clonotype was seen only a few times. The chain has TRBV7-2 and TRBJ1-2; D call uncertain. Germline V gives CDR1 SGHTA, CDR2 FQGNSA. The CDR3 is 15 residues long. Trimming removed 5 bases at V and 8 bases at J, with 21 bases between. CDR3 coding DNA: TGTGCCAGCAGCCTACCTATGGGAGGTCTGGACGGCTACACCTTC. Translating gives CASSLPMGGLDGYTF.

This clonotype came up a few times. This chain joins TRBV12-3 or TRBV12-4 and TRBJ1-2; no reliable D call. Trimming cost V 4 bases and J 7 bases, with 10 bases left between them. The CDR3 is 12 amino acids. This CDR3 is CASSWGQSGYTF. CDR3 nucleotides: TGTGCCAGCAGTTGGGGTCAGAGTGGCTACACCTTC.

This clonotype was recorded a few times. In nucleotides, the CDR3 is TGTGCCAGCAGTGCCGACGGCGACGATATCTTCGACGAGCAGTACTTC. Residues: CASSADGDDIFDEQYF. This sequence joins TRBV12-3 or TRBV12-4 and TRBJ2-7; D is unresolved. This CDR3 has 16 amino acids. The V gene lost 5 bases and the J gene lost 5 bases, with 22 bases spanning the gap.

This clonotype was seen only once. This chain joins TRBV7-9 and TRBJ1-6, with D maybe TRBD1 (6 bases). V shed 1 base and J shed 10 bases, with 11 bases lying between them. The CDR3 is 14 residues long. Germline lookup yields CDR1 SEHNR and CDR2 FQNEAQ (reference sequence). The CDR3 nucleotides read TGTGCCAGCAGCTTAGTTGGGGGGGCATCACCCCTCCACTTT. It translates to CASSLVGGASPLHF.

The V gene is TRBV5-1, the J gene TRBJ2-2; 8 nucleotides align to TRBD1. The germline V gene encodes CDR1 SGHRS and CDR2 YFSETQ. V dropped 4 bases and J dropped 2; count of bases not matched to a gene: 7. The CDR3 sequence is 16 residues long. CDR3 sequence reads: CASSGTTGGNTGELFF. As DNA, the CDR3 is TGCGCCAGCAGCGGCACAACAGGGGGAAACACCGGGGAGCTGTTTTTT.

The chain recombines TRBV5-6 with TRBJ2-7; D unresolved. The CDR3 is 12 amino acids. V was trimmed by 0 bases and J by 4 bases, leaving 5 bases between them. Looked up from germline, CDR1 is SGHDT and CDR2 is YYEEEE. The CDR3 DNA reads TGTGCCAGCAGCTTGGGCGATTACGAGCAGTACGTC. It specifies CASSLGDYEQYV.

This clonotype was found many times. The chain employs TRBV15 and TRBJ1-4; D is uncertain. Trimming removed 5 bases at V and 4 bases at J, with 11 bases between. Germline CDR1 is LNHNV and CDR2 is YYDKDF (reference sequence). This CDR3 has 14 residues. In DNA, the CDR3 is TGTGCCACCAGCCTCCTAACACTTAATGAAAAACTGTTTTTT. It encodes CATSLLTLNEKLFF.

This clonotype showed up just a few times. The chain links TRBV5-1 to TRBJ1-1; weak D call: TRBD1 (5 bases). CDR3 length: 16 residues. Trimming left V 0 bases short and J 3 bases short, with 15 bases between. Germline lookup yields CDR1 SGHRS and CDR2 YFSETQ. The CDR3 loop reads CASSLVGAGRDTEAFF. In nucleotides, the CDR3 is TGCGCCAGCAGCTTGGTAGGGGCCGGGAGAGACACTGAAGCTTTCTTT.

This clonotype was detected a few times. The chain uses TRBV6-5 and TRBJ1-1; D is ambiguous. The germline V gene has CDR1 MNHEY and CDR2 SVGAGI. Deletions cut 6 bases from V and 6 bases from J, with 17 bases between. The CDR3 spans 14 residues. CDR3: CASSPRVGRAEAFF. The CDR3 DNA follows: TGTGCCAGCAGCCCCAGAGTCGGGCGTGCTGAAGCTTTCTTT.

This clonotype was seen more than once but under ten times. The V call is TRBV4-3, the J call TRBJ2-1; TRBD1 might be the D (5 bases). Trimming pared 0 bases from V and 6 bases from J, leaving 15 bases between. Germline V CDR1 and CDR2: LGHNA, YSLEER. This CDR3 has 16 residues. This chain's CDR3 is CASSQDTGRVGNEQFF. CDR3 sequence (DNA): TGCGCCAGCAGCCAAGATACAGGTAGAGTAGGCAATGAGCAGTTCTTC.

This clonotype was detected a few times. This chain uses TRBV7-9 with TRBJ1-4, with TRBD1 as a possible D gene (5 bases). This CDR3 is 14 amino acids long. The V end lost 5 bases, the J end lost 4 bases, and 11 bases lay between the germline ends. Germline V gene lookup returns CDR1 SEHNR and CDR2 FQNEAQ (reference sequence). CDR3 loop: CASSPGRINEKLFF. The CDR3 nucleotides are TGTGCCAGCAGCCCGGGACGGATTAATGAAAAACTGTTTTTT.

Only a few counts were recorded for this clonotype. The chain carries TRBV9 and TRBJ2-5; 11 nucleotides agree with TRBD2. The length of the CDR3 is 19 residues. Looked up from germline, CDR1 is SGDLS and CDR2 is YYNGEE. With V trimmed by 0 bases and J by 2 bases, 12 bases remained unmatched. CDR3 amino acids: CASSVGASGGHPWQETQYF. CDR3 bases: TGTGCCAGCAGCGTAGGGGCTAGCGGGGGGCACCCGTGGCAAGAGACCCAGTACTTC. Combining the CDR3 with reference TRBV9 and TRBJ2-5 gives the whole variable domain DSGVTQTPKHLITATGQRVTLRCSPRSGDLSVYWYQQSLDQGLQFLIQYYNGEERAKGNILERFSAQQFPDLHSELNLSSLELGDSALYFCASSVGASGGHPWQETQYFGPGTRLLVL.

This chain joins TRBV11-3 and TRBJ2-7; no clear D. The V gene's germline CDR1 is SGHNT and CDR2 YENEEA. V lost 5 bases, J lost 2 bases, and 16 bases lay in between. The CDR3 runs 15 residues. CDR3 sequence reads: CASSARSQDPYEQYF. CDR3 nucleotides: TGTGCCAGCAGCGCGAGGAGCCAGGACCCCTACGAGCAGTACTTC.

This sequence joins TRBV5-1 and TRBJ2-3; D is perhaps TRBD1 (6 bases). CDR3 length: 15 residues. In germline, CDR1 is SGHRS, CDR2 YFSETQ. Trimming took 0 bases from V and 0 from J, leaving 8 bases between them. The CDR3 DNA reads as TGCGCCAGCAGCTTGGAGGGGGTGAGCACAGATACGCAGTATTTT. This codes for CASSLEGVSTDTQYF.

The chain combines TRBV6-2 or TRBV6-3 with TRBJ2-1; D is uncertain. This CDR3 contains 13 residues. Deletions cut 0 bases from V and 3 bases from J, with 3 bases between. Per the germline V gene, CDR1 is MNHEY and CDR2 is SVGEGT. The CDR3 DNA reads as TGTGCCAGCAGTTACTCCTTCTACAATGAGCAGTTCTTC. Protein product: CASSYSFYNEQFF.

This chain uses TRBV11-2 with TRBJ1-1; weak D call: TRBD1 (5 bases). V lost 4 bases to trimming and J lost 4 bases, with 13 bases between them. Germline V CDR1 and CDR2: SGHAT, FQNNGV. There are 14 residues in the CDR3. The CDR3 sequence: CASSSEQGGTEAFF. Written as DNA, the CDR3 is TGTGCCAGCAGCTCGGAGCAGGGAGGCACTGAAGCTTTCTTT.

A few counts support this clonotype. The CDR3 spells CGSEGAGTGELFF. CDR3 nucleotides: TGTGGATCGGAAGGGGCGGGCACCGGGGAGCTGTTTTTT. This chain connects TRBV7-9 to TRBJ2-2, with D possibly called TRBD1 or TRBD2 (5 bases each). Germline V lookup: CDR1 SEHNR, CDR2 FQNEAQ (reference sequence). This CDR3 comprises 13 residues.